The 16 T cell receptor beta chains listed next were all sequenced from one sample in a study of CD8 T cells in ankylosing spondylitis. MiXCR, run by TCRdb on the 5' RACE reads, gives a single entry per CDR3 protein. The sample has 750,000 to 850,000 distinct CDR3 sequences; roughly 10% are singletons. Overall study results and limits: Blood from ankylosing spondylitis patients appeared to carry a characteristic roughly 8-variant TCR beta motif.

What these receptors recognize is not known. The sequenced sample consisted of blood, either unsorted or a sorted T cell fraction (not recorded which). The receptors were sampled from a male donor with ankylosing spondylitis.

This clonotype has just a few counts. The rearrangement links TRBV7-2 to TRBJ1-5, with 7 positions matching TRBD1. The CDR3 is 16 amino acids. CDR1 and CDR2 from the germline V gene are SGHTA and FQGNSA. With 5 bases clipped from V and 5 bases from J, the junction kept 12 bases outside the gene matches. The CDR3 sequence is CASSTTGTANYQPQHF. DNA of the CDR3: TGTGCCAGCAGCACAACGGGGACAGCGAATTATCAGCCCCAGCATTTT.

This clonotype has a handful of counts. This sequence joins TRBV13 and TRBJ1-1; 9 bases match TRBD1. Germline lookup yields CDR1 PRHDT and CDR2 FYEKMQ (reference sequence). The CDR3 contains 14 residues. The trim removed 5 bases at V and 3 bases at J, leaving 4 bases unmatched. This chain's CDR3 is CASSKTGGHTEAFF. The CDR3 DNA follows: TGTGCCAGCAGCAAGACAGGGGGGCACACTGAAGCTTTCTTT.

This clonotype occurred a few times. The chain is built from TRBV24-1 and TRBJ2-5; no firm D call. V was cut by 1 base and J by 5 bases, with 4 bases left in between. The CDR3 consists of 12 residues. CDR1 is KGHDR, CDR2 SFDVKD, per germline. CDR3 coding DNA: TGTGCCACCAGTGATTTCCATGAGACCCAGTACTTC. The encoded protein is CATSDFHETQYF.

V and J are TRBV29-1 and TRBJ1-1, with D unresolved. V shed 8 bases and J shed 7 bases, with 14 bases lying between them. Germline CDR1 and CDR2: SQVTM and ANQGSEA. The CDR3 consists of 11 residues. The chain's CDR3 is CSPGSSDEAFF. The CDR3, as DNA: TGCAGCCCGGGGTCATCGGATGAAGCTTTCTTT. Full variable domain (missing parts from reference TRBV29-1 and TRBJ1-1): SAVISQKPSRDICQRGTSLTIQCQVDSQVTMMFWYRQQPGQSLTLIATANQGSEATYESGFVIDKFPISRPNLTFSTLTVSNMSPEDSSIYLCSPGSSDEAFFGQGTRLTVV.

This clonotype was counted at least ten times. This sequence joins TRBV20-1 and TRBJ2-1; 8 nucleotides line up with TRBD1. The CDR3 consists of 16 residues. The germline V gene has CDR1 DFQATT and CDR2 SNEGSKA (reference sequence). The J segment lost 2 bases and the V segment lost 0 bases, leaving 6 bases of the junction unmatched. The chain's CDR3 is CSARDRRTGPYNEQFF. The CDR3 nucleotides read TGCAGTGCTAGAGATCGACGGACAGGGCCCTACAATGAGCAGTTCTTC.

This clonotype was observed a few times. The chain couples TRBV20-1 to TRBJ2-2; 10 nucleotides align to TRBD2. From germline, CDR1 is DFQATT and CDR2 SNEGSKA (reference sequence). The junction had 13 bases not matched to a gene; V was cut back by 5 bases and J by 7 bases. The CDR3 contains 16 residues. CDR3 nucleotide sequence: TGCAGTGCTTCAGCTGGTGGGACTAGCGAGGTCGGGGAGCTGTTTTTT. Translating it yields CSASAGGTSEVGELFF.

This clonotype was counted once. V usage is TRBV30 and J usage is TRBJ2-7, with 7 bases lining up with TRBD2. Germline V gene lookup returns CDR1 GTSNPN and CDR2 SVGIG (reference sequence). The V segment lost 0 bases and the J segment 1 base; nucleotides outside the gene matches: 3. This CDR3 is 14 amino acids long. This CDR3 is CAWSVAGVSYEQYF. In nucleotides, the CDR3 is TGTGCCTGGAGTGTCGCGGGGGTGTCCTACGAGCAGTACTTC.

The gene calls are TRBV7-2 and TRBJ2-7, with TRBD1 matching over 9 bases. V lost 4 bases and J lost 3; bases outside the gene matches: 10. CDR3 size: 16 residues. Germline CDR1 SGHTA, CDR2 FQGNSA. CDR3 bases: TGTGCCAGCAGCTACCACCGGACAGGGGTAGGCTACGAGCAGTACTTC. Translating it yields CASSYHRTGVGYEQYF. Full variable domain (outside the CDR3, taken from reference TRBV7-2 and TRBJ2-7): GAGVSQSPSNKVTEKGKDVELRCDPISGHTALYWYRQSLGQGLEFLIYFQGNSAPDKSGLPSDRFSAERTGGSVSTLTIQRTQQEDSAVYLCASSYHRTGVGYEQYFGPGTRLTVT.

V and J are TRBV5-4 and TRBJ2-2; D tentatively reads TRBD1 or TRBD2 (5 bases each). The V and J ends lost 6 bases and 2 bases respectively, with 11 bases between them. The CDR3 loop spans 14 amino acids. CDR1 and CDR2 from the germline V gene are SGHNT and YYREEE (reference sequence). The CDR3, as DNA: TGTGCCAGCAACCGGGACGGAAACACCGGGGAGCTGTTTTTT. It yields the protein CASNRDGNTGELFF.

This clonotype occurred a few times. The chain uses TRBV20-1 and TRBJ2-5; D remains ambiguous. CDR3 size: 17 residues. The V and J ends lost 1 base and 2 bases respectively, with 20 bases between them. Germline assignment: CDR1 DFQATT and CDR2 SNEGSKA (reference sequence). The CDR3 protein is CSARGAKASWGQETQYF. CDR3 in DNA: TGCAGTGCTAGAGGGGCTAAGGCATCGTGGGGACAAGAGACCCAGTACTTC.

This clonotype was detected only a few times. This rearrangement joins TRBV20-1 to TRBJ1-3; possibly TRBD1 for D (6 bases). Trimming took off 3 bases at V and 0 bases at J, with 9 bases between the two ends. CDR1 and CDR2 from the germline V gene are DFQATT and SNEGSKA (reference sequence). This CDR3 is built from 14 residues. In DNA, the CDR3 is TGCAGTGCTAGCACAGGGTACTCTGGAAACACCATATATTTT. Encoded protein: CSASTGYSGNTIYF.

In its sample, this clonotype was seen many times. The CDR3, as DNA: TGTGCCAGCAGCGTAGCCCCCCAGGCCCAAGAGACCCAGTACTTC. Its translation: CASSVAPQAQETQYF. The chain joins TRBV9 to TRBJ2-5; D is unresolved. CDR1 and CDR2 from the germline V gene are SGDLS and YYNGEE. The CDR3 has 15 residues. V gave up 0 bases and J gave up 1 base, with 10 bases separating them.

This clonotype showed up just a few times. The rearrangement uses TRBV18 and TRBJ2-1; 7 bases fit TRBD1. CDR1 and CDR2 (germline): KGHSH, LQKENI. With V trimmed by 4 bases and J by 8 bases, 8 bases remained unmatched. The CDR3 length is 14 residues. CDR3 in amino acids: CASSLGQMSDEQFF. The CDR3 nucleotides are TGTGCCAGCTCACTGGGACAGATGAGCGATGAGCAGTTCTTC.

The chain carries TRBV7-2 and TRBJ2-2; no definite D call. V lost 4 bases and J lost 0, with 12 bases in between. Germline loops: CDR1 SGHTA, CDR2 FQGNSA. The CDR3 runs 16 residues. The CDR3 bases are TGTGCCAGCAGCTCGTATTTGACTCCGAACACCGGGGAGCTGTTTTTT. Its protein product is CASSSYLTPNTGELFF. Based on the CDR3 plus reference TRBV7-2 and TRBJ2-2, the full variable domain is GAGVSQSPSNKVTEKGKDVELRCDPISGHTALYWYRQSLGQGLEFLIYFQGNSAPDKSGLPSDRFSAERTGGSVSTLTIQRTQQEDSAVYLCASSSYLTPNTGELFFGEGSRLTVL.

This clonotype was recorded a few times. The V gene is TRBV5-1, the J gene TRBJ2-3; TRBD1 matches 7 bases. The V segment lost 6 bases and the J segment 0 bases; nucleotides outside the gene matches: 1. CDR3 length equals 13 residues. Germline assignment: CDR1 SGHRS and CDR2 YFSETQ. For the CDR3, the DNA is TGCGCCAGCAAGGGGGCTAGCACAGATACGCAGTATTTT. Its translation is CASKGASTDTQYF. Filled out from reference TRBV5-1 and TRBJ2-3, the complete variable domain reads KAGVTQTPRYLIKTRGQQVTLSCSPISGHRSVSWYQQTPGQGLQFLFEYFSETQRNKGNFPGRFSGRQFSNSRSEMNVSTLELGDSALYLCASKGASTDTQYFGPGTRLTVL.

This chain connects TRBV5-1 to TRBJ1-6, with no clear D. The CDR3 covers 13 residues. The germline V and J ends were trimmed by 7 bases and 6 bases, with 11 bases remaining between them. Germline CDR1 and CDR2: SGHRS and YFSETQ. Written as DNA, the CDR3 is TGCGCCAGCCAAGCGGACCTTAATTCACCCCTCCACTTT. Translated, it gives CASQADLNSPLHF.